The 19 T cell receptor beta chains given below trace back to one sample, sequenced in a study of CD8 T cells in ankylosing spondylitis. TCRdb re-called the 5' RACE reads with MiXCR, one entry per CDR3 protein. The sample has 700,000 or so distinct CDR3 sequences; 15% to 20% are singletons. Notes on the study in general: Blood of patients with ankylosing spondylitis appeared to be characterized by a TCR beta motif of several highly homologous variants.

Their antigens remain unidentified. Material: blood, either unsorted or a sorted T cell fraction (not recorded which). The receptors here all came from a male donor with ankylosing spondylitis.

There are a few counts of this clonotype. The CDR3 nucleotides are TGCAGCGTCTGGAACACTGAAGCTTTCTTT. Translated, it gives CSVWNTEAFF. This sequence joins TRBV29-1 and TRBJ1-1; D unclear. Trimming took off 6 bases at V and 1 base at J, with 3 bases between the two ends. CDR1 SQVTM and CDR2 ANQGSEA come from the germline V gene. CDR3 length: 10 amino acids.

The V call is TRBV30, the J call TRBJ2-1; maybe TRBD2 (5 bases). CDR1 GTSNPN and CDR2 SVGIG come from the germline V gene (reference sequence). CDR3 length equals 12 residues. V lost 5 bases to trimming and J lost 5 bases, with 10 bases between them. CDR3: CAWLLGDNEQFF. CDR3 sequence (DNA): TGTGCCTGGTTACTAGGAGACAATGAGCAGTTCTTC.

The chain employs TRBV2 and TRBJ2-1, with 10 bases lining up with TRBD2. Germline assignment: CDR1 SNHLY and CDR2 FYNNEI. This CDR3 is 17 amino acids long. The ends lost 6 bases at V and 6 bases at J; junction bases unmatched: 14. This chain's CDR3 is CASRTIVGSGGPNEQFF. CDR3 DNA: TGTGCCAGCAGGACGATCGTTGGTAGCGGGGGGCCCAATGAGCAGTTCTTC.

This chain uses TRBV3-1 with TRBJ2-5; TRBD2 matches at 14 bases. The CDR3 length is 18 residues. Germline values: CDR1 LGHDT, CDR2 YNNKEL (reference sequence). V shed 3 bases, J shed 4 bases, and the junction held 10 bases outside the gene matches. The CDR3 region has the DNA TGTGCCAGCAGCCATATCTCGGGACTAGCGGGAGTATCAGAGACCCAGTACTTC. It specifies CASSHISGLAGVSETQYF.

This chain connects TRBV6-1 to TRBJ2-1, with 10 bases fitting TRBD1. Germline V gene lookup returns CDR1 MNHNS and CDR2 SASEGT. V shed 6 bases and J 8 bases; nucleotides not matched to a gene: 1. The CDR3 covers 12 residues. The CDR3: CASRDRGDEQFF. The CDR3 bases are TGTGCCAGCAGGGACAGGGGGGATGAGCAGTTCTTC.

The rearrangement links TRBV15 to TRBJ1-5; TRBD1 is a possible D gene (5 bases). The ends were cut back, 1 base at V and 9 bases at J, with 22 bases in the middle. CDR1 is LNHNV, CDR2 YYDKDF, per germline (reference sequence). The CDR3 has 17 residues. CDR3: CATSRGQGSISIWPQHF. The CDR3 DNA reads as TGTGCCACCAGCAGAGGGCAGGGATCAATCAGCATCTGGCCCCAGCATTTT.

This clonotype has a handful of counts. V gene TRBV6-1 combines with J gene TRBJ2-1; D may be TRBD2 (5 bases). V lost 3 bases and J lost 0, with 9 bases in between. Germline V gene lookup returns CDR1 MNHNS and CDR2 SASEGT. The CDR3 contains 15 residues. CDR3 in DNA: TGTGCCAGCAGTGACCGGGGAAGCTCCTACAATGAGCAGTTCTTC. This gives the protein CASSDRGSSYNEQFF.

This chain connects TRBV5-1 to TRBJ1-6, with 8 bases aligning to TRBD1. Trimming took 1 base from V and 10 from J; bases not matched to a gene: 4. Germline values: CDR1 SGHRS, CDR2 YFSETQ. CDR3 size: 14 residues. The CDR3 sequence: CASSLRQGQSPLHF. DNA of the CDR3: TGCGCCAGCAGCTTGCGACAGGGGCAATCACCCCTCCACTTT.

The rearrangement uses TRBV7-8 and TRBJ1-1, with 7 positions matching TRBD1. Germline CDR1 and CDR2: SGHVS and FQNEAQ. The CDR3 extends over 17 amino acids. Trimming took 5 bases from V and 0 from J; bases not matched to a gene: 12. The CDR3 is CASSAGGGQWVNTEAFF. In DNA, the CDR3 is TGTGCCAGCAGCGCGGGGGGGGGACAGTGGGTGAACACTGAAGCTTTCTTT.

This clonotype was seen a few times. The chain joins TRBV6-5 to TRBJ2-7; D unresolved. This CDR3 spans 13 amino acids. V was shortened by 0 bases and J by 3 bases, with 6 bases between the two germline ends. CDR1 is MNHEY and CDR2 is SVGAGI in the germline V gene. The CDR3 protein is CASSYSRRYEQYF. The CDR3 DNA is TGTGCCAGCAGTTACTCGAGACGCTACGAGCAGTACTTC.

CDR3 residues: CASSTSAGWEETQYF. CDR3 sequence (DNA): TGTGCCAGCAGTACCTCGGCGGGGTGGGAGGAGACCCAGTACTTC. V is TRBV25-1 and J is TRBJ2-5; D is possibly TRBD2 (6 bases). CDR3 length equals 15 residues. CDR1 and CDR2 from the germline V gene are MGHDK and SYGVNS. Trimming stripped 5 bases from V and 5 bases from J, with 18 bases between.

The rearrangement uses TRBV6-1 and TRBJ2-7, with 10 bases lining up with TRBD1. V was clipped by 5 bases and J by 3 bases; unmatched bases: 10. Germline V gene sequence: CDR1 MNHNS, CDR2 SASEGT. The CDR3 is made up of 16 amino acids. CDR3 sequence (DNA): TGTGCCAGCAGTCCCACCGGGACAGGGGACGGCTACGAGCAGTACTTC. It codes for CASSPTGTGDGYEQYF.

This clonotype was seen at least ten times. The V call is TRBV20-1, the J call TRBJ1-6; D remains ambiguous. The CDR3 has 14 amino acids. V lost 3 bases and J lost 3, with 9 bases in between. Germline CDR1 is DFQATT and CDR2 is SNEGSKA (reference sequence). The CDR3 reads CSARSSIYNSPLHF. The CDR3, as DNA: TGCAGTGCTAGGAGCTCGATCTATAATTCACCCCTCCACTTT.

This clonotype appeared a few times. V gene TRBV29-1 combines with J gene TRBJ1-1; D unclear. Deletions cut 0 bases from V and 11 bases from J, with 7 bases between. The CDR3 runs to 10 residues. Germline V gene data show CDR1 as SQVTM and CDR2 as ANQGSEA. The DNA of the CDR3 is TGCAGCGTTGAAGACCTTGGGGCTTTCTTT. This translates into CSVEDLGAFF. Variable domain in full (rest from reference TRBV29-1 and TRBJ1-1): SAVISQKPSRDICQRGTSLTIQCQVDSQVTMMFWYRQQPGQSLTLIATANQGSEATYESGFVIDKFPISRPNLTFSTLTVSNMSPEDSSIYLCSVEDLGAFFGQGTRLTVV.

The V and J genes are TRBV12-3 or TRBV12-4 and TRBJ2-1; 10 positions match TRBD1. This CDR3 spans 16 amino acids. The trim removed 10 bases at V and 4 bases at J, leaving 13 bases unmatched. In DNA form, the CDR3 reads TGTGCCATTACCGGGGCCGGGACAGGGGAATACAATGAGCAGTTCTTC. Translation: CAITGAGTGEYNEQFF.

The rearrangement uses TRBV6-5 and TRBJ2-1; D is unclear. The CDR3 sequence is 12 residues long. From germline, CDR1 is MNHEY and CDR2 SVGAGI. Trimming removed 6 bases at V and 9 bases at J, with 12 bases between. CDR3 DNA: TGTGCCAGCAGGTCTTGGTCCGCTGAGCAGTTCTTC. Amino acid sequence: CASRSWSAEQFF.

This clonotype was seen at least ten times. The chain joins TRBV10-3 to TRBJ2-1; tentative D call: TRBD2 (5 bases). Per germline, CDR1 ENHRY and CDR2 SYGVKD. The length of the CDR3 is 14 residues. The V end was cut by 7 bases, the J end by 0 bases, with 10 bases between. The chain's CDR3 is CAIKPEGSYNEQFF. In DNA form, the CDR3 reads TGTGCCATCAAACCAGAGGGCTCCTACAATGAGCAGTTCTTC.

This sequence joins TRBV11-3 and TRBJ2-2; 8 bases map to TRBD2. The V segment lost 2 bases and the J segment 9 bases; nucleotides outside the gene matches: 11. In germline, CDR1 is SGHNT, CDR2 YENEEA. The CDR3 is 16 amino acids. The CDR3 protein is CASSLSGGLKVRELFF. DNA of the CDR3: TGTGCCAGCAGCTTAAGCGGGGGACTAAAGGTCCGGGAGCTGTTTTTT. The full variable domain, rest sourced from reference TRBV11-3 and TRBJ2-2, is EAGVVQSPRYKIIEKKQPVAFWCNPISGHNTLYWYLQNLGQGPELLIRYENEEAVDDSQLPKDRFSAERLKGVDSTLKIQPAELGDSAVYLCASSLSGGLKVRELFFGEGSRLTVL.

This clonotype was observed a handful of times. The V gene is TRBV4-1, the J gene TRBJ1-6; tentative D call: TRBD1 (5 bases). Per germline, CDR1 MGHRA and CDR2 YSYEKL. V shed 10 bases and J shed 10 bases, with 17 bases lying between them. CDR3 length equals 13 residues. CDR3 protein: CATRRDLTSPLHF. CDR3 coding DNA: TGCGCCACGCGAAGGGACTTGACATCACCCCTCCACTTT.